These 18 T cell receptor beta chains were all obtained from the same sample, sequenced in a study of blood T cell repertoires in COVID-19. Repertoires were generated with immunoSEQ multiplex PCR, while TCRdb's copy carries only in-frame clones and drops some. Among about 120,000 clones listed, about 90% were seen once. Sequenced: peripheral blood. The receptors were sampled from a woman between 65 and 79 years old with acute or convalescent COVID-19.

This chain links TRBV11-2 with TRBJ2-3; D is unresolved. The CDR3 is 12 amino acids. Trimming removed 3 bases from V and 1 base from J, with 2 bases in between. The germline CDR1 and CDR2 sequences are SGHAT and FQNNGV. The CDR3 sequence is CASSFGTDTQYF. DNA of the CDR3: TGTGCCAGCAGCTTCGGCACAGATACGCAGTATTTT. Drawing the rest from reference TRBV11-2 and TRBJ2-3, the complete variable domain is EAGVAQSPRYKIIEKRQSVAFWCNPISGHATLYWYQQILGQGPKLLIQFQNNGVVDDSQLPKDRFSAERLKGVDSTLKIQPAKLEDSAVYLCASSFGTDTQYFGPGTRLTVL.

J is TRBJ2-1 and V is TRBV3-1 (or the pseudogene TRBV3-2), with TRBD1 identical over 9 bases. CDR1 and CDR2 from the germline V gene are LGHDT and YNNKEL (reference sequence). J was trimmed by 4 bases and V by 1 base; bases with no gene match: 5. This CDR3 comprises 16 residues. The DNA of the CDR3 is TGTGCCAGCAGCCAAGCGGGGACAGGGAAGTACAATGAGCAGTTCTTC. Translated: CASSQAGTGKYNEQFF.

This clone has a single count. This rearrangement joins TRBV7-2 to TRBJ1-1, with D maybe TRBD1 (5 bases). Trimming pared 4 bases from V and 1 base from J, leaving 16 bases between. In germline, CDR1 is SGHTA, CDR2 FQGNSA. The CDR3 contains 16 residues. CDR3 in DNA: TGTGCCAGCAGCTGGCGGGGGTCGGCGACGAACACTGAAGCTTTCTTT. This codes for CASSWRGSATNTEAFF.

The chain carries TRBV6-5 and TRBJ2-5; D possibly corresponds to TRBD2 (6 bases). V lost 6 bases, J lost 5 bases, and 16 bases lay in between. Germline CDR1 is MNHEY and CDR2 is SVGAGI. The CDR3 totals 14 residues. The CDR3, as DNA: TGTGCCAGCAGGGCCCGGGGACTTAGGGAGACCCAGTACTTC. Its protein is CASRARGLRETQYF.

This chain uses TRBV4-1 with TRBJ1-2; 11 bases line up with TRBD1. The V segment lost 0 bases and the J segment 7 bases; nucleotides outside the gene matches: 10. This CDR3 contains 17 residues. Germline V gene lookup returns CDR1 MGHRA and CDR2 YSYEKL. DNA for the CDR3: TGCGCCAGCAGCCAAGATGGGATCGGACAGGGGGCGCGTGGCTACACCTTC. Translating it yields CASSQDGIGQGARGYTF.

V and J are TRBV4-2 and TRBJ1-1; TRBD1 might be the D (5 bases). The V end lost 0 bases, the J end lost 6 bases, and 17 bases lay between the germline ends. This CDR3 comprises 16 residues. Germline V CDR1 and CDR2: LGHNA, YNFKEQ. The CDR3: CASSQDSAGLLAEAFF. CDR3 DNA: TGTGCCAGCAGCCAAGATTCCGCAGGGCTCCTAGCTGAAGCTTTCTTT.

CDR3 amino acids: CASSLVGQGGDEQFF. The DNA of the CDR3 is TGTGCCAGCAGCTTAGTAGGACAGGGGGGAGATGAGCAGTTCTTC. This sequence joins TRBV11-3 and TRBJ2-1; TRBD1 agrees at 10 bases. Germline CDR1 and CDR2: SGHNT and YENEEA. V was pared by 1 base and J by 8 bases, with 5 bases of the junction left unmatched. The CDR3 runs to 15 residues.

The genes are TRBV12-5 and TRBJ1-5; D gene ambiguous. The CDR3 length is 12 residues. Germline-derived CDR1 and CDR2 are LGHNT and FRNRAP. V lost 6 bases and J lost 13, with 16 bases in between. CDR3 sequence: CASGFSGSFQHF. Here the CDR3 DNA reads TGTGCTAGTGGGTTCTCGGGGAGTTTTCAGCATTTT.

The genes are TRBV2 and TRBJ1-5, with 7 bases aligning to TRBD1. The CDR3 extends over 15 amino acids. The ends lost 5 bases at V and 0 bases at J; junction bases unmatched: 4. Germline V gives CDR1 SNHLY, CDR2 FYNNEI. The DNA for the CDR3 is TGTGCCAGCAGTATCAACAGGGGTAGCAATCAGCCCCAGCATTTT. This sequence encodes CASSINRGSNQPQHF.

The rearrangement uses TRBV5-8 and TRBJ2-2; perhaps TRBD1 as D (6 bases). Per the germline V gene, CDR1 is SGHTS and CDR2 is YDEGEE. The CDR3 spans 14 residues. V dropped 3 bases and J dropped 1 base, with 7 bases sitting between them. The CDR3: CASSWGQNTGELFF. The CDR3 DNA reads TGTGCCAGCAGCTGGGGACAGAACACCGGGGAGCTGTTTTTT.

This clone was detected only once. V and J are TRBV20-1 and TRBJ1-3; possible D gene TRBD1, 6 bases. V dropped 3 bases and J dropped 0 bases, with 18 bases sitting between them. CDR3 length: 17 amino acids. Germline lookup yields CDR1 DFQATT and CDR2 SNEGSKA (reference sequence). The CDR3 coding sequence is TGCAGTGCTAGTGGAGGCACAGGGACGACCTCTGGAAACACCATATATTTT. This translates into CSASGGTGTTSGNTIYF.

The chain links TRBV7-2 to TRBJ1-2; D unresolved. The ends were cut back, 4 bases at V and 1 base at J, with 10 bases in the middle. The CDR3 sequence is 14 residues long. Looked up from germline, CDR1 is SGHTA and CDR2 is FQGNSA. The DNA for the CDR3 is TGTGCCAGCAGCTCCCTCCGTTTTAACTATGGCTACACCTTC. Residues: CASSSLRFNYGYTF. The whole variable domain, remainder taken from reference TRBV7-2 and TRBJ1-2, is GAGVSQSPSNKVTEKGKDVELRCDPISGHTALYWYRQSLGQGLEFLIYFQGNSAPDKSGLPSDRFSAERTGGSVSTLTIQRTQQEDSAVYLCASSSLRFNYGYTFGSGTRLTVV.

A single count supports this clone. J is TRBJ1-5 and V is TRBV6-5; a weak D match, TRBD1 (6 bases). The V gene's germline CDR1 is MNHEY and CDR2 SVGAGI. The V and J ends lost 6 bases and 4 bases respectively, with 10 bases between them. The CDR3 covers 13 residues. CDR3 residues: CASSRTVNQPQHF. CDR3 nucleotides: TGTGCCAGCAGCCGGACAGTGAATCAGCCCCAGCATTTT.

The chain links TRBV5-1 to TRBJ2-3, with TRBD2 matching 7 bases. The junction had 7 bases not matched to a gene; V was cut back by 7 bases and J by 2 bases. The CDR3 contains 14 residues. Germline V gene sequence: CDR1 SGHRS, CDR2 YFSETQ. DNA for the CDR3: TGCGCCAGCTCCGAGCGGGGAGACACAGATACGCAGTATTTT. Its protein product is CASSERGDTDTQYF.

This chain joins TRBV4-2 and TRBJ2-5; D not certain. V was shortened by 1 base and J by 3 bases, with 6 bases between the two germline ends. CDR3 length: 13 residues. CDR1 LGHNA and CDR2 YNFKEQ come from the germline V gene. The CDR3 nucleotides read TGTGCCAGCAGCCAAGCGGGTGAAGAGACCCAGTACTTC. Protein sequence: CASSQAGEETQYF.

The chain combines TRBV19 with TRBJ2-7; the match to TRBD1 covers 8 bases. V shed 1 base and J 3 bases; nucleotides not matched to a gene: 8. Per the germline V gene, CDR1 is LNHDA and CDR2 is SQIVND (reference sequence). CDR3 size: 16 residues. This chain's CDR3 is CASSIASTGAYYEQYF. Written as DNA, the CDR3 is TGTGCCAGTAGTATAGCCTCGACAGGGGCGTACTACGAGCAGTACTTC.

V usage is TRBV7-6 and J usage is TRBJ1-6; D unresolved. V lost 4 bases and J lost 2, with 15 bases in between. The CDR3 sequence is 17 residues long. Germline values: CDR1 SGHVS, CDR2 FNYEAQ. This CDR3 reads CASSYRFRGAYNSPLHF. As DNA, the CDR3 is TGTGCCAGCAGCTATCGGTTTAGAGGAGCCTATAATTCACCCCTCCACTTT.

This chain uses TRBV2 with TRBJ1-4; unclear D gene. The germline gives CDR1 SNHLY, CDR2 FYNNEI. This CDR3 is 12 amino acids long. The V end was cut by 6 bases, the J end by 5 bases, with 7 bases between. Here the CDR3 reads CASRTGNEKLFF. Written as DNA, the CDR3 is TGTGCCAGCAGGACGGGAAATGAAAAACTGTTTTTT.